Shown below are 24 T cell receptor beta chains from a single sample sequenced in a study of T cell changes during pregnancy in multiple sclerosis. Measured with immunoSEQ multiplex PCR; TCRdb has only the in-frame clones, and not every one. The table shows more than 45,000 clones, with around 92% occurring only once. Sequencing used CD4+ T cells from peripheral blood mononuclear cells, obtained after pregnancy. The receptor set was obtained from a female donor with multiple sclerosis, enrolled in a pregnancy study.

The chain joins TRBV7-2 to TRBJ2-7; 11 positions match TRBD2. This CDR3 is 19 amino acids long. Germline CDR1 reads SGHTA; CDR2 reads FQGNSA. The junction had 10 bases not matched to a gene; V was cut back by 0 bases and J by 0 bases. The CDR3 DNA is TGTGCCAGCAGCTTAGCGCACGGACTAGCGGGCTTAAGCTCCTACGAGCAGTACTTC. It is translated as CASSLAHGLAGLSSYEQYF. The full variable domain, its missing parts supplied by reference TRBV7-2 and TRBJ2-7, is GAGVSQSPSNKVTEKGKDVELRCDPISGHTALYWYRQSLGQGLEFLIYFQGNSAPDKSGLPSDRFSAERTGGSVSTLTIQRTQQEDSAVYLCASSLAHGLAGLSSYEQYFGPGTRLTVT.

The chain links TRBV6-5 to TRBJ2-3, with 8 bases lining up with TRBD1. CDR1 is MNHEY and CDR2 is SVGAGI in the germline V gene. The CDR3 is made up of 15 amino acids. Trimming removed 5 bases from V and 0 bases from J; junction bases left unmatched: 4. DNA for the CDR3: TGTGCCAGCAGTCCCCGGACAGGGAGCACAGATACGCAGTATTTT. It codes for CASSPRTGSTDTQYF.

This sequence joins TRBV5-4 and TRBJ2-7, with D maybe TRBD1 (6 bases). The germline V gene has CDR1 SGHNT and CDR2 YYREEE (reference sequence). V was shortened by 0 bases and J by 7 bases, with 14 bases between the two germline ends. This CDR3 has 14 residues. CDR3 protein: CASSLEGRGEEQYF. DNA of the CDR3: TGTGCCAGCAGCTTGGAGGGCAGGGGCGAGGAGCAGTACTTC. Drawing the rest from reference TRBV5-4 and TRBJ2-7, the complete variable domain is ETGVTQSPTHLIKTRGQQVTLRCSSQSGHNTVSWYQQALGQGPQFIFQYYREEENGRGNFPPRFSGLQFPNYSSELNVNALELDDSALYLCASSLEGRGEEQYFGPGTRLTVT.

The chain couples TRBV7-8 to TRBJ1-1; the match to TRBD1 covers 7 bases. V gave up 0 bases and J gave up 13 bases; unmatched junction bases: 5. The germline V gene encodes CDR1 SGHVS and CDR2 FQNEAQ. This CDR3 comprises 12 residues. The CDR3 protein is CASSLAYRGVFF. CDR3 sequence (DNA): TGTGCCAGCAGCTTAGCCTACAGGGGAGTTTTCTTT.

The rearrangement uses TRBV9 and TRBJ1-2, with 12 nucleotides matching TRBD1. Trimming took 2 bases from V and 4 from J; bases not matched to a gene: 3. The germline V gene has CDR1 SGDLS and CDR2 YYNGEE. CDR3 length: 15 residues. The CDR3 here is CASSVGTGGGYGYTF. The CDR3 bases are TGTGCCAGCAGCGTGGGGACAGGGGGCGGCTATGGCTACACCTTC.

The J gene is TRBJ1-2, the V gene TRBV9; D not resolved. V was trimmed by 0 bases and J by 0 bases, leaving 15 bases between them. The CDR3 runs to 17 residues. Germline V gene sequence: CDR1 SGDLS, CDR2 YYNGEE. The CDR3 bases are TGTGCCAGCAGCGTAGATGGAGGGTGGGGAGCTAACTATGGCTACACCTTC. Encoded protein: CASSVDGGWGANYGYTF.

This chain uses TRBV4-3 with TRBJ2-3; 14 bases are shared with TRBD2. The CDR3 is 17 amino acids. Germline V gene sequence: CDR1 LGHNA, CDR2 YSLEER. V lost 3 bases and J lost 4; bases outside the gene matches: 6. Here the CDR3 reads CASSQTWTSGGPDTQYF. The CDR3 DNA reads TGCGCCAGCAGCCAGACATGGACTAGCGGGGGGCCAGATACGCAGTATTTT.

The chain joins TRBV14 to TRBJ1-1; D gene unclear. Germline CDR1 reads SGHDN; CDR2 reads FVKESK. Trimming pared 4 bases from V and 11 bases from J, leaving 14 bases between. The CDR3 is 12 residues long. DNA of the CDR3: TGTGCCAGCAGCCTCCGTCGGTCACGCGCTTTCTTT. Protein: CASSLRRSRAFF.

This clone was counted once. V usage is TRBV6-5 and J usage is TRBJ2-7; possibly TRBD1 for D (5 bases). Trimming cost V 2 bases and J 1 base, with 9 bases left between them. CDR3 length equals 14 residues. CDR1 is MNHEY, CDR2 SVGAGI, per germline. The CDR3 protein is CASSYGGASYEQYF. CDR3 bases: TGTGCCAGCAGTTACGGTGGGGCGTCCTACGAGCAGTACTTC.

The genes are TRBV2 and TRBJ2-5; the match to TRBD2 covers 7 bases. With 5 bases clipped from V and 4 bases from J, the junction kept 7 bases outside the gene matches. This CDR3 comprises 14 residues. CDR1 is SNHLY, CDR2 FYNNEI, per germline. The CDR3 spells CASSPGEGPETQYF. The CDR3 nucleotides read TGTGCCAGCAGTCCCGGGGAGGGGCCAGAGACCCAGTACTTC.

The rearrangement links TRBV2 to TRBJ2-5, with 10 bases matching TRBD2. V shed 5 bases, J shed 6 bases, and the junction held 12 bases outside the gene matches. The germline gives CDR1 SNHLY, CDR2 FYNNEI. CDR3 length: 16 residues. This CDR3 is CASSLMERGGLKTQYF. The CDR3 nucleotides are TGTGCCAGCAGTCTTATGGAGCGGGGGGGCCTTAAGACCCAGTACTTC. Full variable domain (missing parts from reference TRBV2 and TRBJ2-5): EPEVTQTPSHQVTQMGQEVILRCVPISNHLYFYWYRQILGQKVEFLVSFYNNEISEKSEIFDDQFSVERPDGSNFTLKIRSTKLEDSAMYFCASSLMERGGLKTQYFGPGTRLLVL.

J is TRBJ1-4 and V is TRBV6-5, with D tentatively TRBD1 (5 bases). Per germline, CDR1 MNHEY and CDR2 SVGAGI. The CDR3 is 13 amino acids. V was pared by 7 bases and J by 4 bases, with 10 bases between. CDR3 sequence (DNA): TGTGCCAGCATGACAGCGGGTAATGAAAAACTGTTTTTT. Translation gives CASMTAGNEKLFF.

CDR3 DNA sequence: TGTGCCAGCAGTGCTCAAGGAGGGCAGTACTTC. Encoded protein: CASSAQGGQYF. The genes are TRBV25-1 and TRBJ2-7; D might be TRBD2 (5 bases). Trimming pared 4 bases from V and 9 bases from J, leaving 10 bases between. The CDR3 is 11 residues long. In germline, CDR1 is MGHDK, CDR2 SYGVNS.

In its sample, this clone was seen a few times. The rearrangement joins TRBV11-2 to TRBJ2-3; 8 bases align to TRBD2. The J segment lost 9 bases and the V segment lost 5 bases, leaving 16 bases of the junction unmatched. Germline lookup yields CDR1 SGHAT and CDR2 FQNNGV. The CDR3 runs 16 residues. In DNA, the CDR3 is TGTGCCAGCAGCCCAATAGCGGGGCCGAGGGTGTCAACGCAGTATTTT. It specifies CASSPIAGPRVSTQYF.

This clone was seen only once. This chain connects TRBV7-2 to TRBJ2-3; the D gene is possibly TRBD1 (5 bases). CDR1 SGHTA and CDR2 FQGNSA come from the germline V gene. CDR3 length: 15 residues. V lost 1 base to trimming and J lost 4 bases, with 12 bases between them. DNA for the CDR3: TGTGCCAGCAGCTTAGGGGGCTTTAAGCCAGATACGCAGTATTTT. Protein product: CASSLGGFKPDTQYF.

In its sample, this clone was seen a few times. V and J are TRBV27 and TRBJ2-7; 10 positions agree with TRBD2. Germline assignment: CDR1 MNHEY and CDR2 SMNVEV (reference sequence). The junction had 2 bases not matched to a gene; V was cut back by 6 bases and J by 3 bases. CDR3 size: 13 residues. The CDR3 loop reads CASRLAGRYEQYF. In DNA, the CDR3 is TGTGCCAGCAGACTAGCGGGGCGCTACGAGCAGTACTTC.

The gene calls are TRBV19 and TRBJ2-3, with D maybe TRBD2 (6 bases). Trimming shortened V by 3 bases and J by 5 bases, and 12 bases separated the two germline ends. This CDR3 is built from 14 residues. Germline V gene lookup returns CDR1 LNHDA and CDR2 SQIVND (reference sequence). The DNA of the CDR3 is TGTGCCAGTAGTATCCGGGCGGGGCAAGATACGCAGTATTTT. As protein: CASSIRAGQDTQYF.

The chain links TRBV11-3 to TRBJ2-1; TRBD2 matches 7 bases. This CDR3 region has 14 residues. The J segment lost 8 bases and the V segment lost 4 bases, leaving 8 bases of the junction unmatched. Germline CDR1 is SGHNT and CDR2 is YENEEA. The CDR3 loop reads CASSSRGTNHEQFF. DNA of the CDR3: TGTGCCAGCAGCTCGCGGGGGACTAACCATGAGCAGTTCTTC.

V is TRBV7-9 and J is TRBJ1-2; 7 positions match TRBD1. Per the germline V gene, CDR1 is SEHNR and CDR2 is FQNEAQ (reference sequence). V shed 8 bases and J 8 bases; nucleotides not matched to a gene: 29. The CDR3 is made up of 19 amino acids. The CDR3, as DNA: TGTGCCAGCCCGGAGCCCATTCCTTCATACAGACAGGGCCTGTGGGGCTACACCTTC. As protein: CASPEPIPSYRQGLWGYTF.

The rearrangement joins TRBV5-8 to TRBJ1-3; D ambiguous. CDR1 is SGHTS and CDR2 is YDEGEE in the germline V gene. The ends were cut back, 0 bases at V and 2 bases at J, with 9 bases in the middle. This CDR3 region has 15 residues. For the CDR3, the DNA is TGTGCCAGCAGCTTGGTCGGCCGGGCTGGAAACACCATATATTTT. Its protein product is CASSLVGRAGNTIYF.

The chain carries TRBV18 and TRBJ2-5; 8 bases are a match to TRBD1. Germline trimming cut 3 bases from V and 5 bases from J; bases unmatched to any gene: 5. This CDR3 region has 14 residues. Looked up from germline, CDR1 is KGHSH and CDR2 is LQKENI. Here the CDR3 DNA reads TGTGCCAGCTCACCGGGGACAGGAGGGGAGACCCAGTACTTC. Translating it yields CASSPGTGGETQYF.

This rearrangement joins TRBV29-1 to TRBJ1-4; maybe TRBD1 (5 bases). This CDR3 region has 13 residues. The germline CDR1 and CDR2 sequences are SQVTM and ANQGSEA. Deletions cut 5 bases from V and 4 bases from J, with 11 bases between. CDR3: CSVIGQGNEKLFF. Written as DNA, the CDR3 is TGCAGCGTTATTGGGCAGGGTAATGAAAAACTGTTTTTT.

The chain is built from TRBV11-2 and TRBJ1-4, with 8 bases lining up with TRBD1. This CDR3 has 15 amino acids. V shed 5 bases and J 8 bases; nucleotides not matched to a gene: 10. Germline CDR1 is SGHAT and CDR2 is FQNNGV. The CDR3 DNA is TGTGCCAGCAGCCCACGGACAGGGATGGTCGAAAAACTGTTTTTT. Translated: CASSPRTGMVEKLFF.

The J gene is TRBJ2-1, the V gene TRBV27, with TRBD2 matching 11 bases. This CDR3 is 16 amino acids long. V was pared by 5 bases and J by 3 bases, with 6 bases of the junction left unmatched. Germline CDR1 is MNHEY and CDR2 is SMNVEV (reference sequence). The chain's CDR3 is CASSPFSGGVYNEQFF. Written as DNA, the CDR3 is TGTGCCAGCAGTCCCTTTAGCGGGGGGGTCTACAATGAGCAGTTCTTC.